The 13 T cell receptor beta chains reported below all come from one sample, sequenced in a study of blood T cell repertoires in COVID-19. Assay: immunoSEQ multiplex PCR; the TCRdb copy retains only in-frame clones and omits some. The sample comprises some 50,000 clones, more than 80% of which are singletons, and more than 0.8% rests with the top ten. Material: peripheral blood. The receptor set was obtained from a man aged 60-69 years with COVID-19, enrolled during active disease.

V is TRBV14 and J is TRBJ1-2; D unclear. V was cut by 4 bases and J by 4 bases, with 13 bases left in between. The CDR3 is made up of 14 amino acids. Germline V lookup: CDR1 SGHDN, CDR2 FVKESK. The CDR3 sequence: CASSRPGVPYGYTF. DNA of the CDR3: TGTGCCAGCAGCCGACCGGGAGTACCCTATGGCTACACCTTC. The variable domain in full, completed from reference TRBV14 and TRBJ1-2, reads EAGVTQFPSHSVIEKGQTVTLRCDPISGHDNLYWYRRVMGKEIKFLLHFVKESKQDESGMPNNRFLAERTGGTYSTLKVQPAELEDSGVYFCASSRPGVPYGYTFGSGTRLTVV.

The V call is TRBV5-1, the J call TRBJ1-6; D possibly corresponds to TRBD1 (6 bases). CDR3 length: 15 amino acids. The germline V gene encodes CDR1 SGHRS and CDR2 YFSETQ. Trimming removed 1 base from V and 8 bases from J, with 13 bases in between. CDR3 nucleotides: TGCGCCAGCAGCTTGAGTCTGGCAGGGGATTCACCCCTCCACTTT. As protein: CASSLSLAGDSPLHF.

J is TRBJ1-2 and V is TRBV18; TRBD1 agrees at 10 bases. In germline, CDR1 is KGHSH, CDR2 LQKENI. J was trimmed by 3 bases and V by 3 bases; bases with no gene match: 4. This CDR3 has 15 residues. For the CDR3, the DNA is TGTGCCAGCTCACCGGGACAGGGGACCGACTATGGCTACACCTTC. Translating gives CASSPGQGTDYGYTF.

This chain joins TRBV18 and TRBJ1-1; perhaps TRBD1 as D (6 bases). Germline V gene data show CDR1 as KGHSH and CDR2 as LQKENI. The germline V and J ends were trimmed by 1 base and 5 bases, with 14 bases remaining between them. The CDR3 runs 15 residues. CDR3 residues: CASSPRGGTQTEAFF. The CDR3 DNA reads TGTGCCAGCTCACCACGGGGGGGGACACAAACTGAAGCTTTCTTT.

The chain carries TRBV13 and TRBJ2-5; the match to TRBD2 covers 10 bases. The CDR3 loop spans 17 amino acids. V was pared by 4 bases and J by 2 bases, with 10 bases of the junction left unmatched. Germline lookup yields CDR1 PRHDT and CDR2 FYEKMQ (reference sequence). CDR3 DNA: TGTGCCAGCAGCTCAACCCGGACTAGCGGAAATCAAGAGACCCAGTACTTC. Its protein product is CASSSTRTSGNQETQYF. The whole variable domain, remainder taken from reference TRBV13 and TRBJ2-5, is AAGVIQSPRHLIKEKRETATLKCYPIPRHDTVYWYQQGPGQDPQFLISFYEKMQSDKGSIPDRFSAQQFSDYHSELNMSSLELGDSALYFCASSSTRTSGNQETQYFGPGTRLLVL.

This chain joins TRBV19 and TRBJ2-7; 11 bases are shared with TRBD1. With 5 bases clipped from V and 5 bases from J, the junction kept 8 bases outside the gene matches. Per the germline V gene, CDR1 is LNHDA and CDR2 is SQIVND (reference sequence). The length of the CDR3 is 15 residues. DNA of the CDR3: TGTGCCAGTAGTGGAGGGACAGGGGGTTTCGACGAGCAGTACTTC. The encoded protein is CASSGGTGGFDEQYF.

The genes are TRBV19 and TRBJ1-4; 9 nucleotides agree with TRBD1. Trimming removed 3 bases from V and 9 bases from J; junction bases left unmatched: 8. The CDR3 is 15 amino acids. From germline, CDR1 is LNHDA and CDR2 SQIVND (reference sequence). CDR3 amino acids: CASSMIGTGFQKLFF. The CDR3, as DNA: TGTGCCAGTAGTATGATCGGGACAGGGTTTCAAAAACTGTTTTTT.

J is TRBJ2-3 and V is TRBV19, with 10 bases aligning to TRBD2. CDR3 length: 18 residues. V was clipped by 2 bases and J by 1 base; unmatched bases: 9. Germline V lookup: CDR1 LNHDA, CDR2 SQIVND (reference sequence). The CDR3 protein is CASSIQSGGAIGTDTQYF. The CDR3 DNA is TGTGCCAGTAGTATACAGAGCGGGGGGGCCATCGGCACAGATACGCAGTATTTT. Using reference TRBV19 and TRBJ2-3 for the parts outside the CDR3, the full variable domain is DGGITQSPKYLFRKEGQNVTLSCEQNLNHDAMYWYRQDPGQGLRLIYYSQIVNDFQKGDIAEGYSVSREKKESFPLTVTSAQKNPTAFYLCASSIQSGGAIGTDTQYFGPGTRLTVL.

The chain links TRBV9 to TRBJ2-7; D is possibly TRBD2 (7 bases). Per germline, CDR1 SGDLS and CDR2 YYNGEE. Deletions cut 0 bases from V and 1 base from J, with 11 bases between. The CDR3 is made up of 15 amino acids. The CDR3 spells CASSVAGGASYEQYF. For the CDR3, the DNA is TGTGCCAGCAGCGTAGCGGGGGGCGCGTCCTACGAGCAGTACTTC.

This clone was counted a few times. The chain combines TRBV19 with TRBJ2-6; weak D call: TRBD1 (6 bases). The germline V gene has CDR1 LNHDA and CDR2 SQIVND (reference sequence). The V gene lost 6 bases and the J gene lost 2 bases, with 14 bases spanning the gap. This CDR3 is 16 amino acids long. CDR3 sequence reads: CASRITGNPGANVLTF. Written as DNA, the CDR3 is TGTGCCAGTAGGATCACAGGGAATCCTGGGGCCAACGTCCTGACTTTC. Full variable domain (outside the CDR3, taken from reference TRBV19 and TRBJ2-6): DGGITQSPKYLFRKEGQNVTLSCEQNLNHDAMYWYRQDPGQGLRLIYYSQIVNDFQKGDIAEGYSVSREKKESFPLTVTSAQKNPTAFYLCASRITGNPGANVLTFGAGSRLTVL.

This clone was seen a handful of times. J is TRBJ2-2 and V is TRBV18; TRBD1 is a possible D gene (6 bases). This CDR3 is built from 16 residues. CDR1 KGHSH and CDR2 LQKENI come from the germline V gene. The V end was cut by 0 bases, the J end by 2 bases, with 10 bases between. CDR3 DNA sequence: TGTGCCAGCTCACCACCAGAGACAGGCAACACCGGGGAGCTGTTTTTT. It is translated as CASSPPETGNTGELFF.

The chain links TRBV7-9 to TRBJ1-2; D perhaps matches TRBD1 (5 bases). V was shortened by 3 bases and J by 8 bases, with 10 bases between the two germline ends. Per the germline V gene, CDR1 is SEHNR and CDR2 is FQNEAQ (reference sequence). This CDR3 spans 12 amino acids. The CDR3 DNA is TGTGCCAGCAGCTTCAGCGGGGCCGGCTACACCTTC. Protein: CASSFSGAGYTF. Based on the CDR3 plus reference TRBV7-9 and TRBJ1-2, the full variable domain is DTGVSQNPRHKITKRGQNVTFRCDPISEHNRLYWYRQTLGQGPEFLTYFQNEAQLEKSRLLSDRFSAERPKGSFSTLEIQRTEQGDSAMYLCASSFSGAGYTFGSGTRLTVV.

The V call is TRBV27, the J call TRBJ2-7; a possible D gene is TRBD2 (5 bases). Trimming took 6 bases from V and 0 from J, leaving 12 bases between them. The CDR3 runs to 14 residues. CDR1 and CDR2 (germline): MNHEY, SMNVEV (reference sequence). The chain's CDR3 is CASRGLLSSYEQYF. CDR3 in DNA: TGTGCCAGCAGAGGACTGCTAAGCTCCTACGAGCAGTACTTC.